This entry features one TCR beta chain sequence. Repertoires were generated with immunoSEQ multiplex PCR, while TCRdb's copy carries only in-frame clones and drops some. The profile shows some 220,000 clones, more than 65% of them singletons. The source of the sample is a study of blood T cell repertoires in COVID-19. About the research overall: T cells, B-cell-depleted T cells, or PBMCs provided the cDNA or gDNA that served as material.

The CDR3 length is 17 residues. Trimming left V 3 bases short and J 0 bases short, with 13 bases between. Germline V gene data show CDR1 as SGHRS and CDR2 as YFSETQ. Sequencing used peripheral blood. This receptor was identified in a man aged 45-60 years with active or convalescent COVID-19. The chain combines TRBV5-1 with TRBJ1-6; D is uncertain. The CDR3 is CASSSLPVSSYNSPLHF. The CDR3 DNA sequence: TGCGCCAGCAGCTCTCTGCCGGTGAGCTCCTATAATTCACCCCTCCACTTT.